This T cell receptor (beta chain) came from a study of cytotoxic CD8 clonotypes in ibrutinib-treated CLL. Whole-study context: Of the patients, about a dozen were relapsed/refractory, 15 treatment-naive and roughly 17 IGHV unmutated. Investigators collected response samples after a median around 12 months of treatment, range 6 to 36. Study-level findings and limits: For progressing versus sustained-remission patients, sampling times were not the same.

The CDR3 spans 13 residues. V lost 6 bases and J lost 7, with 12 bases in between. Germline CDR1 and CDR2: SGHNT and YENEEA. In regard to this clone: What it binds is unknown.

Sequencing used immunoSEQ multiplex PCR; TCRdb keeps in-frame clones, though not all of them. The sample consists of roughly 220,000 clones, 60% to 80% of them appearing once. The chain carries TRBV11-3 and TRBJ2-2; D perhaps matches TRBD1 (5 bases). The origin of this receptor is a human donor with chronic lymphocytic leukemia. The sample was PBMCs, taken after 12 months of ibrutinib treatment. CDR3 sequence reads: CASSPTGLGELFF. The CDR3 region has the DNA TGTGCCAGCAGTCCCACAGGCCTCGGGGAGCTGTTTTTT.